This T cell receptor (beta chain) was obtained from a study of T cell responses to AZD1222 COVID-19 vaccine. Study-wide results and caveats: CD4 TCRs covered the whole spike, strongest at regions 160-218 and 743-854. The study identified only five to seven AZD1222 recipients as seropositive at baseline. Repertoire sampling occurred only after the peak T cell response. With two AZD1222 doses given, Spike-specific TCR breadth and depth both rose.

The CDR3 totals 17 residues. Looked up from germline, CDR1 is SGHRS and CDR2 is YFSETQ. The repertoire was sequenced with immunoSEQ multiplex PCR; TCRdb's copy has only in-frame clones and lacks some. The table lists roughly 70,000 clones, approximately 92% of them singletons. In regard to this clone: The antigen remains unidentified. One end of the junction fails to match germline, which may point to a read error.

This clonotype originated in an adult who received the AZD1222 COVID-19 vaccine. The sequenced sample was peripheral blood, obtained 28 days after the second AZD1222 dose. The chain uses TRBV5-1 and TRBJ2-1, with D tentatively TRBD1 or TRBD2 (5 bases each). CDR3 loop: CASSLDPADGAYNEQLF. CDR3 DNA sequence: TGCGCCAGCAGCCTAGACCCAGCGGATGGGGCTTACAATGAGCAGCTCTTC.